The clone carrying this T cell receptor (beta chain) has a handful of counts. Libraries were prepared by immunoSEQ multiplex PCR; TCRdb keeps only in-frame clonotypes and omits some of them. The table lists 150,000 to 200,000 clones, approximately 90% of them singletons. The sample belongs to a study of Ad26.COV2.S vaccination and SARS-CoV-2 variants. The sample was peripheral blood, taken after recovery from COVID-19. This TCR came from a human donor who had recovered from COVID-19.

CDR3 region: CASSQIQGQGSYEQYF. The CDR3 DNA is TGCGCCAGCAGCCAAATACAGGGACAGGGCTCCTACGAGCAGTACTTC. This chain links TRBV4-1 with TRBJ2-7, with 9 bases fitting TRBD1. CDR1 and CDR2 from the germline V gene are MGHRA and YSYEKL. This CDR3 is built from 16 residues. The V gene end was trimmed by 2 bases and the J gene end by 0 bases; junction bases not matched to a gene: 5.